A single sample gave rise to the 15 T cell receptor beta chains below, sequenced in a study of T cell repertoires in cytomegalovirus infection. Each CDR3 protein gets one entry after TCRdb re-called the reads with MiXCR. The repertoire consists of approximately 500,000 distinct CDR3 sequences, with approximately 15% occurring once and the leading ten covering 20% to 30%. Sequencing input: CD8+ T cells from PBMCs. These receptors all come from a human donor in good health (CMV status not recorded). Some clones in this sample may be carry-over from other donors' samples.

There are a few counts of this clonotype. The chain is built from TRBV27 and TRBJ2-5; D not certain. V dropped 3 bases and J dropped 2 bases, with 13 bases sitting between them. CDR1 and CDR2 (germline): MNHEY, SMNVEV (reference sequence). This CDR3 spans 15 amino acids. The CDR3 DNA reads TGTGCCAGCAGTTTCCGACGGAGCGTTCAAGAGACCCAGTACTTC. This codes for CASSFRRSVQETQYF.

V and J are TRBV29-1 and TRBJ2-1; possibly TRBD1 or TRBD2 for D (6 bases each). Trimming shortened V by 0 bases and J by 12 bases, and 9 bases separated the two germline ends. The CDR3 sequence is 11 residues long. The germline V gene encodes CDR1 SQVTM and CDR2 ANQGSEA. The CDR3 protein is CSVEEEGGQFF. In nucleotides, the CDR3 is TGCAGCGTTGAAGAGGAGGGGGGGCAGTTCTTC.

This clonotype was found many times. The rearrangement joins TRBV12-3 or TRBV12-4 to TRBJ1-3, with D possibly matching TRBD1 (6 bases). The CDR3 is 14 residues long. V lost 6 bases and J lost 4, with 13 bases in between. The CDR3 DNA reads as TGTGCCAGCAGCCCCGCGGGGGGCGGAAACACCATATATTTT. This gives the protein CASSPAGGGNTIYF.

The sample holds many counts of this clonotype. The chain joins TRBV6-6 to TRBJ1-5; TRBD1 aligns across 10 bases. The CDR3 extends over 15 amino acids. With 6 bases clipped from V and 3 bases from J, the junction kept 5 bases outside the gene matches. Germline V lookup: CDR1 MNHNY, CDR2 SVGAGI (reference sequence). CDR3 region: CASRSGTGVNQPQHF. In nucleotides, the CDR3 is TGTGCCAGCAGGTCCGGGACAGGGGTCAATCAGCCCCAGCATTTT.

The chain carries TRBV27 and TRBJ2-3; 9 bases are shared with TRBD2. The CDR3 consists of 16 residues. Trimming removed 3 bases from V and 3 bases from J; junction bases left unmatched: 7. Per the germline V gene, CDR1 is MNHEY and CDR2 is SMNVEV (reference sequence). The CDR3 DNA reads as TGTGCCAGCAGTTTCCTCGGCGGGGGGGCAACAGATACGCAGTATTTT. It codes for CASSFLGGGATDTQYF.

This clonotype has a count of ten or more. V and J are TRBV6-5 and TRBJ1-2; 12 bases fit TRBD1. V shed 2 bases, J shed 8 bases, and the junction held 6 bases outside the gene matches. The CDR3 runs 15 residues. The germline CDR1 and CDR2 sequences are MNHEY and SVGAGI. The CDR3 region is CASSYLGTGGKGYTF. CDR3 nucleotide sequence: TGTGCCAGCAGTTACCTTGGGACAGGGGGCAAAGGCTACACCTTC.

This clonotype showed up just a few times. The chain joins TRBV20-1 to TRBJ1-3, with D perhaps matching TRBD1 (5 bases). CDR1 is DFQATT, CDR2 SNEGSKA, per germline (reference sequence). The V end was cut by 0 bases, the J end by 6 bases, with 12 bases between. The CDR3 loop spans 14 amino acids. CDR3 bases: TGCAGTGCTAGAGATAATACAGGACTAAACACCATATATTTT. Translated, it gives CSARDNTGLNTIYF.

This clonotype was detected ten times or more. V gene TRBV6-4 combines with J gene TRBJ2-3; no clear D gene. The V gene's germline CDR1 is MRHNA and CDR2 SNTAGT. Trimming removed 4 bases at V and 6 bases at J, with 11 bases between. This CDR3 has 13 amino acids. The CDR3 coding sequence is TGTGCCAGCAGTGCCCTCACCGGGGATACGCAGTATTTT. Residues: CASSALTGDTQYF.

This clonotype was seen only a few times. This chain joins TRBV28 and TRBJ2-3, with TRBD1 matching over 7 bases. The CDR3 sequence is 15 residues long. Trimming at V came to 2 bases and at J to 2 bases, leaving 4 bases not matched to a gene. Germline values: CDR1 MDHEN, CDR2 SYDVKM. The CDR3 DNA follows: TGTGCCAGCAGTTTAAACCAGGGGGACACAGATACGCAGTATTTT. Translating gives CASSLNQGDTDTQYF.

This chain links TRBV9 with TRBJ1-1, with D unclear. Trimming took off 0 bases at V and 1 base at J, with 13 bases between the two ends. Germline CDR1 and CDR2: SGDLS and YYNGEE. The CDR3 totals 16 residues. CDR3 DNA sequence: TGTGCCAGCAGCGTAGGGCAGAGAATAGGGAACACTGAAGCTTTCTTT. Its translation is CASSVGQRIGNTEAFF.

The chain has TRBV7-9 and TRBJ2-3, with 10 nucleotides matching TRBD2. The CDR3 sequence is 17 residues long. J was trimmed by 9 bases and V by 1 base; bases with no gene match: 13. Germline V CDR1 and CDR2: SEHNR, FQNEAQ (reference sequence). The CDR3 DNA reads as TGTGCCAGCAGCTTAGTTAGCGGACTAGCGGAAAGGCAGACGCAGTATTTT. Its translation: CASSLVSGLAERQTQYF. The entire variable domain, with the rest obtained from reference TRBV7-9 and TRBJ2-3, is as follows: DTGVSQNPRHKITKRGQNVTFRCDPISEHNRLYWYRQTLGQGPEFLTYFQNEAQLEKSRLLSDRFSAERPKGSFSTLEIQRTEQGDSAMYLCASSLVSGLAERQTQYFGPGTRLTVL.

The chain combines TRBV4-2 with TRBJ1-2; tentative D call: TRBD1 (5 bases). CDR1 is LGHNA and CDR2 is YNFKEQ in the germline V gene. V lost 0 bases and J 4 bases, leaving 15 bases between the germline ends. CDR3 size: 16 residues. The CDR3 region is CASSQDPSAGRYGYTF. The CDR3 DNA sequence: TGTGCCAGCAGCCAAGATCCCTCGGCAGGGCGCTATGGCTACACCTTC.

This clonotype was detected only a few times. J is TRBJ1-1 and V is TRBV4-1, with 7 bases that match TRBD1. Per germline, CDR1 MGHRA and CDR2 YSYEKL. CDR3 length: 12 amino acids. V lost 8 bases, J lost 3 bases, and 3 bases stayed unmatched. The CDR3 is CASGDRYTEAFF. CDR3 in DNA: TGCGCCAGCGGGGACAGATACACTGAAGCTTTCTTT.

J is TRBJ2-1 and V is TRBV4-1; unclear D gene. This CDR3 has 16 amino acids. Germline loops: CDR1 MGHRA, CDR2 YSYEKL. V was trimmed by 0 bases and J by 2 bases, leaving 11 bases between them. The CDR3 nucleotides are TGCGCCAGCAGCCAAGATCGGTCCCGGCCCTACAATGAGCAGTTCTTC. Protein product: CASSQDRSRPYNEQFF.

This clonotype has at least ten counts. V usage is TRBV7-2 and J usage is TRBJ2-7; either TRBD1 or TRBD2 may supply D (6 bases each). This CDR3 spans 15 amino acids. The V end lost 1 base, the J end lost 3 bases, and 13 bases lay between the germline ends. Germline V gene sequence: CDR1 SGHTA, CDR2 FQGNSA. CDR3 loop: CASSLEWGARYEQYF. The CDR3 DNA reads as TGTGCCAGCAGCTTAGAGTGGGGGGCCCGCTACGAGCAGTACTTC.